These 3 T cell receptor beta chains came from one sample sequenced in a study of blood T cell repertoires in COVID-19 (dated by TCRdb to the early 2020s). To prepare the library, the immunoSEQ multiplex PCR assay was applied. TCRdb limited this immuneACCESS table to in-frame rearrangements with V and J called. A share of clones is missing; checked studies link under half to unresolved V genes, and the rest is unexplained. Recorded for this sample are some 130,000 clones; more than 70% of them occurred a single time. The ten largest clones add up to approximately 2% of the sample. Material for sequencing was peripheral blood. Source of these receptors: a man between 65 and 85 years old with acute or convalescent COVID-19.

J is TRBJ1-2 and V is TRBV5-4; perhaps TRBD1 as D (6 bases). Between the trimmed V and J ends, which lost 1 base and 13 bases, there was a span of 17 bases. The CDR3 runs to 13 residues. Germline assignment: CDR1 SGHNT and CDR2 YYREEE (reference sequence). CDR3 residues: CASSLPGGRRVTF. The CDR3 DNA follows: TGTGCCAGCAGCTTGCCGGGGGGGCGTCGGGTCACCTTC.

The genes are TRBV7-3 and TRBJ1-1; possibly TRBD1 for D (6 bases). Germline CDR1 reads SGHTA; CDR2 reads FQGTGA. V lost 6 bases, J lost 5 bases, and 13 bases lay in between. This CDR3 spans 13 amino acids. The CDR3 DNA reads TGTGCCAGCAGTACAGGGTCTTTGACTGAAGCTTTCTTT. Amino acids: CASSTGSLTEAFF.

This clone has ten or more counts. CDR3 protein: CASSSGVSGEQYF. The CDR3 nucleotides are TGTGCCAGCAGCTCCGGGGTTTCGGGGGAGCAGTACTTC. V gene TRBV7-3 combines with J gene TRBJ2-7; possible D gene TRBD2, 5 bases. CDR3 length equals 13 residues. Germline CDR1 is SGHTA and CDR2 is FQGTGA. V lost 4 bases and J lost 7, with 14 bases in between.